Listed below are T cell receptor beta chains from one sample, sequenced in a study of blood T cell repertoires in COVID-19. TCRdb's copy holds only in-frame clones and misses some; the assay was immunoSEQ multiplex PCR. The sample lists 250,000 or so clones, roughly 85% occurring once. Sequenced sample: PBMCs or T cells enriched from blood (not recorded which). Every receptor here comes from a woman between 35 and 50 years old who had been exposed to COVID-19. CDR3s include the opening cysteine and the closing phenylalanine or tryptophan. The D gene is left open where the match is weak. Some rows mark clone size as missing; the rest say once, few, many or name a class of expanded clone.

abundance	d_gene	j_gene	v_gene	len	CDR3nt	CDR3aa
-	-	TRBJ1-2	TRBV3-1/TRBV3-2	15	TGTGCCAGCAGCCGACTCCCAGGGGATGACTCTGGCTACACCTTC	CASSRLPGDDSGYTF
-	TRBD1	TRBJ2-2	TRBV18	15	TGTGCCAGCTCACCACGACAGGGGGACACCGGGGAGCTGTTTTTT	CASSPRQGDTGELFF
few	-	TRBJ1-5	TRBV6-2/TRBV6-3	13	TGTGCCAGCAGCGGACAGTTAGAACTGCCCCAGCATTTT	CASSGQLELPQHF
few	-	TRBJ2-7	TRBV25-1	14	TGTGCCAGCAGTGACAGCGGAACCTCCTACGAGCAGTACTTC	CASSDSGTSYEQYF
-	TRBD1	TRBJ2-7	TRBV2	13	TGTGCCACCCGGACAGGCAGCTCCTACGAGCAGTACTTC	CATRTGSSYEQYF
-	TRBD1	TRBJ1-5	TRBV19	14	TGTGCCAGTTGGGACAGGGGGTTCGGTCAGCCCCAGCATTTT	CASWDRGFGQPQHF
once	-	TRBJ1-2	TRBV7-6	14	TGTGCCAGCAGCTTAGGAGGAGGATCCTATGGCTACACCTTC	CASSLGGGSYGYTF
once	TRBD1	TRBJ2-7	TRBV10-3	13	TGTGCCATCAGTGGAGACAGGGGTTACGAGCAGTACTTC	CAISGDRGYEQYF
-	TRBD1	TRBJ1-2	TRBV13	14	TGTGCCAGCAGCGGAGGGGACAGCAACTATGGCTACACCTTC	CASSGGDSNYGYTF
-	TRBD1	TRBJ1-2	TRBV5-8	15	TGTGCCAGCAGCACCCCGGGACAGCGATTCTATGGCTACACCTTC	CASSTPGQRFYGYTF
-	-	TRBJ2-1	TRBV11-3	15	TGTGCCAGCAGCTTAGAGACAGGATTATACAATGAGCAGTTCTTC	CASSLETGLYNEQFF
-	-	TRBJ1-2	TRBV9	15	TGTGCCAGCAGCGTGGGACGGGGAGGTACCTATGGCTACACCTTC	CASSVGRGGTYGYTF